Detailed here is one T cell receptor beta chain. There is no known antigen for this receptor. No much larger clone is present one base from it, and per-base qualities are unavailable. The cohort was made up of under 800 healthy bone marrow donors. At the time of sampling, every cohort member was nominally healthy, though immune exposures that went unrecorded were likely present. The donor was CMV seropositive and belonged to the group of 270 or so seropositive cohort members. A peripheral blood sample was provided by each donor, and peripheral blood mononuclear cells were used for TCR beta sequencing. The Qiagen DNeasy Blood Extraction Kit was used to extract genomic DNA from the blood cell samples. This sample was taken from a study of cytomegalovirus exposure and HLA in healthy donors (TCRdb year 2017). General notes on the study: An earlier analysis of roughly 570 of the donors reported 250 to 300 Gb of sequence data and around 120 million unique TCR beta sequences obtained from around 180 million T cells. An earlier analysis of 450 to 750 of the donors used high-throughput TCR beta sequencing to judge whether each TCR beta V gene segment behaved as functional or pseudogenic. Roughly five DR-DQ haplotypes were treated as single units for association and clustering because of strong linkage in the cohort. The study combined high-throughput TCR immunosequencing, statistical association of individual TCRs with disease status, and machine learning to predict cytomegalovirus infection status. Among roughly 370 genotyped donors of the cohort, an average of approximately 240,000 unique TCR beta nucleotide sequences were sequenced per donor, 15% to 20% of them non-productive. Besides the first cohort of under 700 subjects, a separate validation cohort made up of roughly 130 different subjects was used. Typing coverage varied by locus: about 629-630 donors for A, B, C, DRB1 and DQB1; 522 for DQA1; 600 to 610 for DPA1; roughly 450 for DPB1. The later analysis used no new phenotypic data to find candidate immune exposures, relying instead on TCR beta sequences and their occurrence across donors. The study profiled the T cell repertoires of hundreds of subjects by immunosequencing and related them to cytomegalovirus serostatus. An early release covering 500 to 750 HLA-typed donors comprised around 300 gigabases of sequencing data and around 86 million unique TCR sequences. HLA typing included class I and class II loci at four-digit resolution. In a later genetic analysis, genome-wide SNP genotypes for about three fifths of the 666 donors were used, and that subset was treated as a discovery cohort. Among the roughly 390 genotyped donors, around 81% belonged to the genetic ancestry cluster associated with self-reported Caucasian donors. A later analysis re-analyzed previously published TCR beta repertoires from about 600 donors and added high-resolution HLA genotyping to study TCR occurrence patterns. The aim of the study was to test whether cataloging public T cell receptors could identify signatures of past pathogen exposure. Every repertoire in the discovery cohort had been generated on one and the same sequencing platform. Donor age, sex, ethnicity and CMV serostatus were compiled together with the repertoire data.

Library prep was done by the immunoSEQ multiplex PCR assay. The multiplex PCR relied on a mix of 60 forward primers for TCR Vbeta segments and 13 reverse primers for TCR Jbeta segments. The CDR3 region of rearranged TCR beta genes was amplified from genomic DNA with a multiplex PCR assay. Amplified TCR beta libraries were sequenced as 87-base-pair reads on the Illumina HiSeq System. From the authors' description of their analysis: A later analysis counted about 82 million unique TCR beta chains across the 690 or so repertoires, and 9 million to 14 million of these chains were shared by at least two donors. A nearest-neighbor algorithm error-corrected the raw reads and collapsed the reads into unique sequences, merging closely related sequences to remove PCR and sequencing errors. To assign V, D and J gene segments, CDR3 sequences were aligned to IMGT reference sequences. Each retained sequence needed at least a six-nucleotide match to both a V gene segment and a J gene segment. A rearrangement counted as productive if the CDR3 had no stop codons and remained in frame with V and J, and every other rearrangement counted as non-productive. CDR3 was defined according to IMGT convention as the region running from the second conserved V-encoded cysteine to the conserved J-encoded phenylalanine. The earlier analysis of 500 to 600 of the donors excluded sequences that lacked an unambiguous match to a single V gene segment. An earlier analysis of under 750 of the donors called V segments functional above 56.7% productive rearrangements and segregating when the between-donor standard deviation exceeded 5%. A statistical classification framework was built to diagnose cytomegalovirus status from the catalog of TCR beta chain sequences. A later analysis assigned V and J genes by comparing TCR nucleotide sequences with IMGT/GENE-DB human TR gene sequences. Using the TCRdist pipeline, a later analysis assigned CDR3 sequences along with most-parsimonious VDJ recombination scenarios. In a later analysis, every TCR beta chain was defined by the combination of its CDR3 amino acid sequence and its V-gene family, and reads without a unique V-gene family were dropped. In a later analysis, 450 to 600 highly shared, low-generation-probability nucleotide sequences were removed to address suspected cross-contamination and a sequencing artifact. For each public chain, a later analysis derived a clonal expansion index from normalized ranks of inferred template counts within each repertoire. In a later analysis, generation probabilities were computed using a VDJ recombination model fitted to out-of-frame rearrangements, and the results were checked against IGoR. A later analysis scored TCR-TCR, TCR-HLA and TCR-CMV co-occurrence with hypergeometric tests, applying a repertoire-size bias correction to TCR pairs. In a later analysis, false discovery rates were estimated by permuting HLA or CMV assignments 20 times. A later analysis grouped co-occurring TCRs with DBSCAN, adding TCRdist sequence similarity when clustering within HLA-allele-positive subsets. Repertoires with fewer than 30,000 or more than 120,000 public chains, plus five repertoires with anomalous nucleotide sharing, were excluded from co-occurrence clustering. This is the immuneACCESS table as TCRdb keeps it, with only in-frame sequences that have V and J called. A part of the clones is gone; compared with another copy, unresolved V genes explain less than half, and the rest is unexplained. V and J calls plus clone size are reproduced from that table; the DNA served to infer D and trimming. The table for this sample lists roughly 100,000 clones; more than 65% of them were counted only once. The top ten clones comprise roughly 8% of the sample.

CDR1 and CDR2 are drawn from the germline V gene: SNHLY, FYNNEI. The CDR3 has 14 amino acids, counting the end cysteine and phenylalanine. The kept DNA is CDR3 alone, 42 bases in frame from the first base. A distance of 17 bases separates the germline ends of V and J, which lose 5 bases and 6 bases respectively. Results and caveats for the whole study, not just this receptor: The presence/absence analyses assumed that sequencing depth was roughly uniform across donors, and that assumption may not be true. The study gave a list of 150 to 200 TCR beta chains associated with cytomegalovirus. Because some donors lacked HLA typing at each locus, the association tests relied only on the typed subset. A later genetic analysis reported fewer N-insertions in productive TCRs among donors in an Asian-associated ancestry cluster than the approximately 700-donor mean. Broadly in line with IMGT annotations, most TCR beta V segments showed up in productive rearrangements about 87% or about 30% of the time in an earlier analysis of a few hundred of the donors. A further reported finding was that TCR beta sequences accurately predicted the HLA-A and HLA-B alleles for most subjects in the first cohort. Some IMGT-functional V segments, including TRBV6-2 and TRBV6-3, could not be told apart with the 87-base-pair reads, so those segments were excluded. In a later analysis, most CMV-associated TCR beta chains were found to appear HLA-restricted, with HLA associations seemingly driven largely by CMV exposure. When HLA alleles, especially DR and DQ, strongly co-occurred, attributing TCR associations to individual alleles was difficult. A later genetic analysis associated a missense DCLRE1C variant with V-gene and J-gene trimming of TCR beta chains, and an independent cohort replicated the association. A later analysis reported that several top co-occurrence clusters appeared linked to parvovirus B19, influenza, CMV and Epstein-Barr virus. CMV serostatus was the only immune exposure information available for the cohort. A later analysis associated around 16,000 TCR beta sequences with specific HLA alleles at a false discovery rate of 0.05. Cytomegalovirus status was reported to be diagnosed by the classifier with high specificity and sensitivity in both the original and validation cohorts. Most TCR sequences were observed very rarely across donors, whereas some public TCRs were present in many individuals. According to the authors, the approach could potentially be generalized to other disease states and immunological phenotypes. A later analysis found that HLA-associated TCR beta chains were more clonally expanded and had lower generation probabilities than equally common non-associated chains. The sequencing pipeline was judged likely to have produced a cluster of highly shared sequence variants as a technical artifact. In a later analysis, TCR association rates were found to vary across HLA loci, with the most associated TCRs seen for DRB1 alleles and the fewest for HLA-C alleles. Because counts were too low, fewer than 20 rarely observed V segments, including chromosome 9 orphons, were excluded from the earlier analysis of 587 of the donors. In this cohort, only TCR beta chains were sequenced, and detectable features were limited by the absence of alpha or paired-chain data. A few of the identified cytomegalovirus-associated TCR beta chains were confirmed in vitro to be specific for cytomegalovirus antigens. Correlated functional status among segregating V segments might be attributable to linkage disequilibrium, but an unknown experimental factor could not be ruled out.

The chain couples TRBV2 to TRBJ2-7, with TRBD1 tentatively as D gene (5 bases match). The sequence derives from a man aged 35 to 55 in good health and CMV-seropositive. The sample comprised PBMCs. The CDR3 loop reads CASSNRLQGFEQYF. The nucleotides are TGTGCCAGCAGTAATCGACTTCAGGGTTTCGAGCAGTACTTC.